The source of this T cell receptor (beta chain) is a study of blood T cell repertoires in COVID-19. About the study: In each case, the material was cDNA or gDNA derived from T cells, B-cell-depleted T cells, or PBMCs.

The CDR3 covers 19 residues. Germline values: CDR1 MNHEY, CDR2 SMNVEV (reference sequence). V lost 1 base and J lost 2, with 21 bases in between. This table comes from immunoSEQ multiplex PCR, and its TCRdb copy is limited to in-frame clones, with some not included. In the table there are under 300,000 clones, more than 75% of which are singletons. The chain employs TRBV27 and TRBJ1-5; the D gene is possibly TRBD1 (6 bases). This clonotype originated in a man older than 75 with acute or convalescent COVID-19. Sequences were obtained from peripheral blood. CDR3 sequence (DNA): TGTGCCAGCAGTTTATTCTCCGGAATGCTGACAGGACGCAATCAGCCCCAGCATTTT. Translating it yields CASSLFSGMLTGRNQPQHF.